This TCR beta chain comes out of a study of T cells after yellow fever vaccination. In its sample, this clonotype was seen a few times. 5'RACE template switching produced TCR cDNA carrying a universal primer site and UMIs. TCRdb re-called the 5' RACE reads through MiXCR, storing one row per CDR3 protein. This table holds under 400,000 distinct CDR3 sequences, approximately 12% found once. Germline CDR1 and CDR2: SNHLY and FYNNEI. V was cut by 6 bases and J by 4 bases, with 15 bases left in between. The CDR3 is 14 amino acids. The chain is built from TRBV2 and TRBJ1-1, with D tentatively TRBD1 (6 bases). The material sequenced was CD4+ T cells sorted from PBMCs, taken 15 days after the yellow fever booster vaccination. The clonotype comes from a man younger than 35 who received the YFV17D yellow fever vaccine. DNA for the CDR3: TGTGCCAGCAGCCTTCAGGGGAGTGGCACTGAAGCTTTCTTT. Its protein product is CASSLQGSGTEAFF.